This T cell receptor beta chain was recovered during a study of shared clonotypes between healthy human individuals. As defined, naive CD8 cells were CD45RO-negative and positively selected for CCR7, with terminally differentiated effector memory CD45RA+ cells excluded. The assay was carried out at the deep level. The protocol was immunoSEQ multiplex PCR, while the TCRdb copy is restricted to in-frame clones and leaves out a portion. Among about 2.2 million clones listed, under 95% were seen once. Germline-derived CDR1 and CDR2 are SNHLY and FYNNEI. The CDR3 loop spans 13 amino acids. The ends were cut back, 9 bases at V and 0 bases at J, with 11 bases in the middle. This clone was seen only a few times. The antigen remains undetermined. Findings and limits, study-wide: What rarefaction showed was incomplete sorted-subset sequencing despite large depth. Against clonotypes common to all four donors, non-shared ones had lower generation probabilities.

This TCR came from a man between 18 and 35 years old in good health. Some clones in this sample may be carry-over from other donors' samples. J is TRBJ1-1 and V is TRBV2; D perhaps matches TRBD1 (5 bases). Material for sequencing was naive CD8+ T cells from PBMCs. The CDR3 is CARSLGVNTEAFF. The CDR3 region has the DNA TGTGCCAGGAGCCTGGGGGTGAACACTGAAGCTTTCTTT.